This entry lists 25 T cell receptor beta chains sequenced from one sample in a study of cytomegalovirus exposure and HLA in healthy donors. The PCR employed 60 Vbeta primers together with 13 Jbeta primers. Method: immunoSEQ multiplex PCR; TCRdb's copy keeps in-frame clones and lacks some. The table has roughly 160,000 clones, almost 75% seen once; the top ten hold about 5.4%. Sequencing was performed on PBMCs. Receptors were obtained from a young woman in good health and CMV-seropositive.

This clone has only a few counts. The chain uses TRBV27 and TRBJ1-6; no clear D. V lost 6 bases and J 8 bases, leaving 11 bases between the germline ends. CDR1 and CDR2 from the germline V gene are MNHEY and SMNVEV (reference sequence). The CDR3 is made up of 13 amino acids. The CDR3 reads CASRAGGDSPLHF. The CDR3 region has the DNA TGTGCCAGCAGGGCGGGTGGGGATTCACCCCTCCACTTT.

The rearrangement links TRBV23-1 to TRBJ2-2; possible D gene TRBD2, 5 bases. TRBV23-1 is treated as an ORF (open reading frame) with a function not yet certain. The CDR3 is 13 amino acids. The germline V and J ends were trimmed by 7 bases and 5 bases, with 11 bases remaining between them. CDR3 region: CASIRTGTGELFF. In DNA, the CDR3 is TGCGCCAGCATCCGAACGGGGACCGGGGAGCTGTTTTTT.

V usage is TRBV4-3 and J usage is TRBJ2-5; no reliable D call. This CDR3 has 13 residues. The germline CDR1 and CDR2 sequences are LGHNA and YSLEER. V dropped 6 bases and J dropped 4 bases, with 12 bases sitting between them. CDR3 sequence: CASSPDIRETQYF. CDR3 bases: TGCGCCAGCAGTCCAGACATCCGAGAGACCCAGTACTTC.

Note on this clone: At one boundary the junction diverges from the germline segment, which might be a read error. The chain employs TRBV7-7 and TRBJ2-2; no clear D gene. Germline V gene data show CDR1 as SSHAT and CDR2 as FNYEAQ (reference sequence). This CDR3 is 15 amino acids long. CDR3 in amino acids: CASSQTAANTGELFF. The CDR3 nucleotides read TGTGCTAGCAGCCAAACGGCGGCTAACACCGGGGAGCTGTTTTTT.

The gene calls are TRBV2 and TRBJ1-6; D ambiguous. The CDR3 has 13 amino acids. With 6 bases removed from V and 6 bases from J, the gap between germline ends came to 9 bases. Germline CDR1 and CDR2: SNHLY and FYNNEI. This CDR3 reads CASRTEANSPLHF. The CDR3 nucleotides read TGTGCCAGCAGGACTGAAGCTAATTCACCCCTCCACTTT.

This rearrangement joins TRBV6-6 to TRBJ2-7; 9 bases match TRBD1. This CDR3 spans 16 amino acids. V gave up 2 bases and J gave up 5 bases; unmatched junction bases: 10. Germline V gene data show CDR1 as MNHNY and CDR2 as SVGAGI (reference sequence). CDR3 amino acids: CASSYERLGQGNEQYF. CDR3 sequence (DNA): TGTGCCAGCAGTTACGAGAGATTGGGACAGGGAAACGAGCAGTACTTC.

CDR3 loop: CASSQDTGGWYEQYF. Written as DNA, the CDR3 is TGCGCCAGCAGCCAAGATACAGGGGGTTGGTACGAGCAGTACTTC. The chain has TRBV4-1 and TRBJ2-7, with 8 nucleotides matching TRBD1. In germline, CDR1 is MGHRA, CDR2 YSYEKL. Trimming removed 0 bases from V and 4 bases from J; junction bases left unmatched: 5. The CDR3 runs 15 residues.

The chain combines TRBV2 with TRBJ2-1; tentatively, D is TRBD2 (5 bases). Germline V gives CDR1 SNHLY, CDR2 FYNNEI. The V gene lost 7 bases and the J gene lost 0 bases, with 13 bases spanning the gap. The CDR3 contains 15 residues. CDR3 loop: CASTRGTSSYNEQFF. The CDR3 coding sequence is TGTGCCAGCACCCGGGGAACCAGCTCCTACAATGAGCAGTTCTTC.

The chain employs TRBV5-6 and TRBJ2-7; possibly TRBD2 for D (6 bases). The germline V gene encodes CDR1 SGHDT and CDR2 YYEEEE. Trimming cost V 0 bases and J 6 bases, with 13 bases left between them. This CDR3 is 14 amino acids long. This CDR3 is CASSLGGGAGEQYF. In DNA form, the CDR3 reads TGTGCCAGCAGCTTGGGAGGCGGGGCTGGCGAGCAGTACTTC.

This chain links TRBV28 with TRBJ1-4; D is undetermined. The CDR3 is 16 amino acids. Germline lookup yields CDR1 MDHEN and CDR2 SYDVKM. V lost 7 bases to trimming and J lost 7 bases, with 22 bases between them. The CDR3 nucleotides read TGTGCCAGCACCGTCTCGAGTGGTCCATATAGTGAAAAACTGTTTTTT. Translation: CASTVSSGPYSEKLFF.

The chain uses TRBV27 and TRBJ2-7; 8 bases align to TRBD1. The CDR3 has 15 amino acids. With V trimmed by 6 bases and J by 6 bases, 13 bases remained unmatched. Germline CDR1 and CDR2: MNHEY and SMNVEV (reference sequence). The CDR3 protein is CASSNPRGPVSEQYF. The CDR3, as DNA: TGTGCCAGCAGCAACCCCAGGGGGCCGGTAAGCGAGCAGTACTTC.

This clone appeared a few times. CDR3 sequence reads: CASSGQYSTEAFF. The DNA for the CDR3 is TGTGCCAGCAGCGGACAGTACTCCACTGAAGCTTTCTTT. This rearrangement joins TRBV9 to TRBJ1-1, with D possibly matching TRBD1 (5 bases). The germline V gene encodes CDR1 SGDLS and CDR2 YYNGEE. There are 13 residues in the CDR3. Trimming pared 3 bases from V and 4 bases from J, leaving 10 bases between.

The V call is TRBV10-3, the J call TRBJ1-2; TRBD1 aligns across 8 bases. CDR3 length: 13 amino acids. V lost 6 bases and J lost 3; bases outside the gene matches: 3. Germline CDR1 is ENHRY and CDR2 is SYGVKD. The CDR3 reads CAISPGQDYGYTF. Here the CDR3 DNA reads TGTGCCATCAGCCCGGGACAGGACTATGGCTACACCTTC.

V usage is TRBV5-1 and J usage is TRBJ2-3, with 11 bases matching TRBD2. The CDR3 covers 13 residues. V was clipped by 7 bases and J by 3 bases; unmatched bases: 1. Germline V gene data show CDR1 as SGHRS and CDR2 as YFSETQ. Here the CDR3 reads CASLAGGTDTQYF. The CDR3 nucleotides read TGCGCCAGCTTAGCGGGAGGGACAGATACGCAGTATTTT. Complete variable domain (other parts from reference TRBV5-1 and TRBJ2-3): KAGVTQTPRYLIKTRGQQVTLSCSPISGHRSVSWYQQTPGQGLQFLFEYFSETQRNKGNFPGRFSGRQFSNSRSEMNVSTLELGDSALYLCASLAGGTDTQYFGPGTRLTVL.

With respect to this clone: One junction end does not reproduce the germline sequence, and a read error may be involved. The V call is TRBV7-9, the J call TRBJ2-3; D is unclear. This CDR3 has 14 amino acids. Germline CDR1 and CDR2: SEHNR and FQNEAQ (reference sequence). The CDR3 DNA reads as TGTTCCAGCAGCTTAACTGTAACCACAGATACGCAGTATTTT. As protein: CSSSLTVTTDTQYF.

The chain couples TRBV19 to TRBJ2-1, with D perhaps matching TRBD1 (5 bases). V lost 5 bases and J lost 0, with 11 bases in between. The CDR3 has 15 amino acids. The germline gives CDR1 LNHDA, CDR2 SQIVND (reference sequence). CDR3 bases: TGTGCCAGTAGTCTGACAGAGAGCTCCTACAATGAGCAGTTCTTC. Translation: CASSLTESSYNEQFF.

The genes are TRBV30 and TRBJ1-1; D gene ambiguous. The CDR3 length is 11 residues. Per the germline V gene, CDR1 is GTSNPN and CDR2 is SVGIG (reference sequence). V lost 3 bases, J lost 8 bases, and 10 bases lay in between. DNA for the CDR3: TGTGCCTGGAGCGTTGAGGGAGAAGCTTTCTTT. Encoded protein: CAWSVEGEAFF.

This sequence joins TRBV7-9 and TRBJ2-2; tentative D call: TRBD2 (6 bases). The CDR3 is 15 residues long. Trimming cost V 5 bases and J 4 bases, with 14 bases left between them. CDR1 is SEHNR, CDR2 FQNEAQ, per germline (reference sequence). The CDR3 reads CASSPSAGSTGELFF. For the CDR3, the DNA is TGTGCCAGCAGCCCTAGCGCAGGGAGCACCGGGGAGCTGTTTTTT.

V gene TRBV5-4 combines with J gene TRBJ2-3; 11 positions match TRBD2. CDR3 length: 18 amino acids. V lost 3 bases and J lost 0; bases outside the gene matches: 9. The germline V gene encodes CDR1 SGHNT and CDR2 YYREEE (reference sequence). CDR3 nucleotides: TGTGCCAGCAGCTCCTTAGCGGGGGGGTCCATAAGCACAGATACGCAGTATTTT. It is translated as CASSSLAGGSISTDTQYF.

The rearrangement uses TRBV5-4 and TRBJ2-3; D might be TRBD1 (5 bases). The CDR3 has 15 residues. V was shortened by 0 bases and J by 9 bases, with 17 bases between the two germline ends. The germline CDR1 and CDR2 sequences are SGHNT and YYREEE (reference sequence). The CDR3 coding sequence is TGTGCCAGCAGCTTGGCGACAACGACAGTCCTCACGCAGTATTTT. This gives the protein CASSLATTTVLTQYF.

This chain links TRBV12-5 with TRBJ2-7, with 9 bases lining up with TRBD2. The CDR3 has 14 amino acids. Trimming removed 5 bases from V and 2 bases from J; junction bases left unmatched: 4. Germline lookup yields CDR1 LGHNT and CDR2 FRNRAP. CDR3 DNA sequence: TGTGCTAGTGGTCCCGGGACTAGCACCTACGAGCAGTACTTC. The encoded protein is CASGPGTSTYEQYF.

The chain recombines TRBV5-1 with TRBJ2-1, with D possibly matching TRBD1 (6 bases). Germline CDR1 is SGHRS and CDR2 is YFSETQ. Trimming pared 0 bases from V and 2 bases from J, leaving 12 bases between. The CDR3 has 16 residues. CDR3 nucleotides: TGCGCCAGCAGCTTGGCCCCCAGGGGCACCTACAATGAGCAGTTCTTC. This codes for CASSLAPRGTYNEQFF. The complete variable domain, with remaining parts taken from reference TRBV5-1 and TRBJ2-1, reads KAGVTQTPRYLIKTRGQQVTLSCSPISGHRSVSWYQQTPGQGLQFLFEYFSETQRNKGNFPGRFSGRQFSNSRSEMNVSTLELGDSALYLCASSLAPRGTYNEQFFGPGTRLTVL.

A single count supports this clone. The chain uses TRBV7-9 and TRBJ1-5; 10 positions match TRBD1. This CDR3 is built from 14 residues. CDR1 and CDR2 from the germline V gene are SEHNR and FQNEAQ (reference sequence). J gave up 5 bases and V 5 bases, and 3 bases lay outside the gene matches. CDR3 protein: CASSHGQGDQPQHF. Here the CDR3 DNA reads TGTGCCAGCAGCCACGGACAGGGGGATCAGCCCCAGCATTTT.

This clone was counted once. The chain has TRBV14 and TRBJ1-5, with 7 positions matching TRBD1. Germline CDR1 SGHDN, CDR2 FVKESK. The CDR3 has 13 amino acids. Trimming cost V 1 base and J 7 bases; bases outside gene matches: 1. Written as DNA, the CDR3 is TGTGCCAGCAGCCAAGGCAGGGGGCAGCCCCAGCATTTT. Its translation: CASSQGRGQPQHF. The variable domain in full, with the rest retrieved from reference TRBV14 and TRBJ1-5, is EAGVTQFPSHSVIEKGQTVTLRCDPISGHDNLYWYRRVMGKEIKFLLHFVKESKQDESGMPNNRFLAERTGGTYSTLKVQPAELEDSGVYFCASSQGRGQPQHFGDGTRLSIL.

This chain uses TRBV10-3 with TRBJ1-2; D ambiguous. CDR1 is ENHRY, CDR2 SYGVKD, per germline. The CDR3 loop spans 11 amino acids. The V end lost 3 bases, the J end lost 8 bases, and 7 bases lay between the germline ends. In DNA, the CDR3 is TGTGCCATCAGTGAATCGGTAGGCTACACCTTC. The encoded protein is CAISESVGYTF.